This T cell receptor (beta chain) was obtained from a study of T and B cells in COVID-19 patients. Study information: The recovered patients had mostly mild to moderate COVID-19 with outpatient management.

BIOMED2 TRB-A/B primer pools were used in multiplex TRB PCR. TCRdb processed the multiplex PCR reads anew with MiXCR; each CDR3 protein has one entry. The sample shows about 13,000 distinct CDR3 sequences, around 25% of them seen only once. This clonotype is medium-sized in the sample. Germline lookup yields CDR1 SQVTM and CDR2 ANQGSEA. V dropped 7 bases and J dropped 6 bases, with 18 bases sitting between them. The CDR3 sequence is 13 residues long. Blood genomic DNA input for TRB amplification was about 240-550 ng. Sequencing was done on a sample of blood. This clonotype was obtained from a human donor who had recovered from COVID-19. The rearrangement links TRBV29-1 to TRBJ1-1, with TRBD1 as a possible D gene (5 bases). The CDR3 protein is CSAEGRLRAEAFF. CDR3 nucleotide sequence: TGCAGCGCGGAGGGGAGACTGAGGGCTGAAGCTTTCTTT.